This TCR beta chain was observed in a study of CD8+ T cells in alopecia areata. This clone is classed as medium-sized. Mouse gene names apply. Coverage ceases 4 residues before the CDR3 finishes, and the germline J gene fills in the end. RNA extraction was followed by reverse transcription into cDNA, which acted as the sequencing template. Only in-frame clones appear in the TCRdb table, and some are missing; sequencing was by immunoSEQ multiplex PCR. The sample shows approximately 5,400 clones, no singletons; the ten largest hold around 28%. Noted time point: mouse skin 6 weeks after grafting, around onset of hair loss. CDR1 and CDR2 (germline): SGHSA, FRNQAP. This CDR3 region has 16 residues. Trimming cost V 1 base and J 2 bases; bases outside gene matches: 3.

The chain combines TRBV16 with TRBJ2-7, with 12 bases that match TRBD2. The clonotype was recovered from a C3H/HeJ mouse with alopecia areata. Strain haplotype (MHC): H2-k. Material: skin, obtained at week 6. The sequenced part of the CDR3 DNA is TGTGCAAGCAGCTTAGGGGACTGGGGGGCACCCTAT. This codes for CASSLGDWGAPY. The full CDR3 reads CASSLGDWGAPYEQYF.